This T cell receptor beta chain was captured by sequencing in a study of CD8 T cells in Susac syndrome. With random hexamers, roughly 0.5 to 1 ug RNA was reverse transcribed. Across 54 Vbeta and 13 Jbeta, immunoSEQ multiplex PCR amplified TCR beta CDR3. One entry per CDR3 protein results from TCRdb running MiXCR on the immunoSEQ multiplex PCR reads. The table has 230,000 or so distinct CDR3 sequences, 95% seen once. CDR1 and CDR2 (germline): SQVTM, ANQGSEA. CDR3 length: 13 amino acids. Relapsing-remitting disease, either stable or active, was present in the treatment-naive patients who were the multiple sclerosis controls.

Sequenced: CD4+ T cells from PBMCs. The chain employs TRBV29-1 and TRBJ2-3, with 7 bases lining up with TRBD1. The receptor was derived from a human donor with multiple sclerosis. CDR3 amino acids: CTGGQERSDTQYF. The CDR3 nucleotides read TGCACCGGAGGACAGGAAAGATCAGATACGCAGTATTTT.